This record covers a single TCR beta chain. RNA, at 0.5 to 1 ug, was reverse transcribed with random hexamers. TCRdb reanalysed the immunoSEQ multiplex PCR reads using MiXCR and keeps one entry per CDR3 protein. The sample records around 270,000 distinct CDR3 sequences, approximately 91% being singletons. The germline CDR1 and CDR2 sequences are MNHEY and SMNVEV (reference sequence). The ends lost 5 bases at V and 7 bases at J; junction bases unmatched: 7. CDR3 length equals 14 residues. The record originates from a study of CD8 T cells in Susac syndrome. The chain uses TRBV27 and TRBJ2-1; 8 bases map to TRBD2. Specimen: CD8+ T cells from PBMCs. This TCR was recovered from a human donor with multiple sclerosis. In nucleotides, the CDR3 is TGTGCCAGCAGTACCGCCGGGGGGGCTAATGAGCAGTTCTTC. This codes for CASSTAGGANEQFF.